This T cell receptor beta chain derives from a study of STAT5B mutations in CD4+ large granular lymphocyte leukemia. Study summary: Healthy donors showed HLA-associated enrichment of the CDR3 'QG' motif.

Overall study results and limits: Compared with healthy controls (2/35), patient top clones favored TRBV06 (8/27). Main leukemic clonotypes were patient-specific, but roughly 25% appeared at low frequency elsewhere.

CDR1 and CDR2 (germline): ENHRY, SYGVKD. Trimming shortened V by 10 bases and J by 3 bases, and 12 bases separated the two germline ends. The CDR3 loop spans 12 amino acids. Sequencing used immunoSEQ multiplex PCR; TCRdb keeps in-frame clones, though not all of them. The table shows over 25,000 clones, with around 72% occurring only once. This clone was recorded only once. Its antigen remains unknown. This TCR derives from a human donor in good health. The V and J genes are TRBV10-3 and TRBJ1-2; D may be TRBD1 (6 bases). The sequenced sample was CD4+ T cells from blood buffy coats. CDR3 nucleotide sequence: TGTGCCACCTTGCAGGGGCACTATGGCTACACCTTC. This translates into CATLQGHYGYTF.